This T cell receptor (beta chain) was obtained from a study of read filtering for tumor transcriptome and immune sequencing. Looking at the study overall: Roughly 8 patients were R-ISS I, some 16 were R-ISS II, more than five were R-ISS III. DNase treatment preceded whole-transcriptome library preparation. Regarding the study as a whole: RNA-seq captured clonotypes less deeply and reliably than IR-seq. Dropping single-read clonotypes raised IR-seq and RNA-seq shared-clonotype correlation.

From roughly 0.4 ug of RNA, a library with molecular barcoded alpha/delta and beta/gamma adaptors was made. TCRdb ran MiXCR on the reads and lists one entry per CDR3 protein. The data show tens of thousands of distinct CDR3 sequences, about 15% seen once. Germline loops: CDR1 SSHAT, CDR2 FNYEAQ (reference sequence). This CDR3 spans 14 amino acids. This clonotype has at least ten counts. Its specificity is not known. A read error may produce the germline difference seen at one junction end. The J gene is TRBJ2-5, the V gene TRBV7-7, with 9 positions matching TRBD1. The source material was a population of CD138-negative cells sorted from bone marrow. The TCR originated in a donor aged 40 or over with multiple myeloma. The CDR3 is CASSLEGQGETQYF. CDR3 DNA sequence: TGTGCTAGCAGCTTAGAGGGACAGGGTGAGACCCAGTACTTC.